What follows is one TCR beta chain and its context. CDR1 KGHDR and CDR2 SFDVKD come from the germline V gene. The CDR3 has 18 residues. V was cut by 4 bases and J by 0 bases, with 18 bases left in between. The data originate from a study of blood T cell repertoires in COVID-19. Study details: Whether acute or convalescent, the COVID-19 samples came from the United States, Italy and Spain. PBMCs, B-cell-depleted T cells, or T cells were the source of the cDNA or gDNA that made up the material.

In the study's own analysis: Quantification of nucleated cells was approximated via reference gene primer amplification. The data were produced by immunoSEQ multiplex PCR, yet TCRdb's version contains in-frame clones alone and is incomplete. V, J and clone size are taken as reported in that table, and D and trimming were inferred from the DNA itself. The sample shows approximately 100,000 clones, around 89% of them seen only once. The chain joins TRBV24-1 to TRBJ2-1; tentative D call: TRBD2 (6 bases). Material: peripheral blood. The clonotype comes from a woman older than 75 with acute or convalescent COVID-19. The CDR3 protein is CATSESGLGGNSYNEQFF. The CDR3 DNA reads TGTGCCACCAGTGAGTCGGGGTTAGGAGGGAACTCCTACAATGAGCAGTTCTTC.